This TCR beta chain was documented in a study of post-analysis software for immune sequencing data. Regarding the study as a whole: Multiple sclerosis patients showed significantly lower normalized Chao1 diversity than controls did.

cDNA libraries of TCR beta carried unique molecular identifiers. Between roughly 1 and 10 million T cells gave rise to some 470,000 cDNA molecules. TCRdb independently ran MiXCR on the PCR reads; one entry per CDR3 protein. The profile covers more than 500,000 distinct CDR3 sequences, with approximately 34% appearing a single time and less than 6% taken by the ten largest. This clonotype came up a few times. Antigen specificity is unknown. The source of this sequence is a girl between 2 and 17 years old with multiple sclerosis. Sequenced: blood.

DNA for the CDR3: TGTGCCAGCAGCTTAGCGCTCGGAGGGGCCGACTCACCCCTCCACTTT. This encodes CASSLALGGADSPLHF. The chain joins TRBV7-9 to TRBJ1-6, with D maybe TRBD1 (5 bases). Germline CDR1 SEHNR, CDR2 FQNEAQ (reference sequence). V was trimmed by 0 bases and J by 10 bases, leaving 16 bases between them. CDR3 length equals 16 residues. The full variable domain, its missing parts supplied by reference TRBV7-9 and TRBJ1-6, is DTGVSQNPRHKITKRGQNVTFRCDPISEHNRLYWYRQTLGQGPEFLTYFQNEAQLEKSRLLSDRFSAERPKGSFSTLEIQRTEQGDSAMYLCASSLALGGADSPLHFGNGTRLTVT.